A selection of T cell receptor beta chains follows, all from one sample in a study of PD-L1 blockade in urothelial cancer. Clones were sequenced by immunoSEQ multiplex PCR, and TCRdb holds only the in-frame ones, with some missing. The data contain tens of thousands of clones, roughly 87% of them singletons. The starting material was PBMCs, obtained around atezolizumab (anti-PD-L1) treatment. The source is a man between 65 and 85 years old with urothelial cancer. Each CDR3 is given with its conserved first and last residue. Each record gives: clone size, V gene, J gene, D gene, CDR3 protein, CDR3 DNA. The D gene is left open where the match is weak. Some rows have no size entry. The others give once, few or many, or a class for an expanded clone.

once	TRBV5-5	TRBJ2-7	NA	CASSLAWASPEQYF	TGTGCCAGCAGCTTGGCCTGGGCTAGCCCCGAGCAGTACTTC
NA	TRBV7-2	TRBJ2-7	TRBD1	CASSSAGGWGYEQYF	TGTGCCAGCAGCTCTGCAGGGGGATGGGGCTACGAGCAGTACTTC
NA	TRBV5-8	TRBJ2-1	NA	CASSLARGLSRNEQFF	TGTGCCAGCAGCTTGGCCCGCGGGTTGAGTAGGAATGAGCAGTTCTTC
NA	TRBV29-1	TRBJ2-7	TRBD1	CSVVVGQGARVQYF	TGCAGCGTTGTCGTTGGACAGGGGGCGCGGGTTCAGTACTTC
NA	TRBV7-9	TRBJ1-3	NA	CASSLDRGGLAGNTIYF	TGTGCCAGCAGCTTGGATCGCGGGGGTCTGGCTGGAAACACCATATATTTT
NA	TRBV10-3	TRBJ2-2	NA	CAISESISLLNTGELFF	TGTGCCATCAGTGAGTCGATTAGTCTTCTTAACACCGGGGAGCTGTTTTTT
NA	TRBV5-1	TRBJ2-7	TRBD2	CASSLTSGSYEQYF	TGCGCCAGCAGCTTGACTAGCGGGAGCTACGAGCAGTACTTC
few	TRBV5-1	TRBJ1-1	NA	CASSPGGIAEAFF	TGCGCCAGCAGCCCGGGGGGTATCGCTGAAGCTTTCTTT
NA	TRBV4-1	TRBJ2-3	NA	CASRQAEDTQYF	TGCGCCAGCAGGCAAGCGGAGGATACGCAGTATTTT
NA	TRBV5-4	TRBJ1-2	NA	CASSLGGGAEGYTF	TGTGCCAGCAGCTTGGGAGGGGGGGCAGAGGGCTACACCTTC
NA	TRBV10-3	TRBJ1-1	NA	CAMAQRSGVGADGLGTEAFF	TGTGCCATGGCCCAGAGGAGCGGGGTTGGGGCGGATGGGCTGGGCACTGAAGCTTTCTTT
NA	TRBV28	TRBJ1-6	NA	CASSTAQGRYNSPLHF	TGTGCCAGCAGTACAGCACAGGGACGATATAATTCACCCCTCCACTTT
NA	TRBV5-4	TRBJ2-7	NA	CASSRSGKDYEQYF	TGTGCCAGCAGCCGATCAGGGAAGGACTACGAGCAGTACTTC
once	TRBV6-5	TRBJ2-3	NA	CASKSHPADTQYF	TGTGCCAGCAAATCTCACCCAGCAGATACGCAGTATTTT
few	TRBV6-6	TRBJ1-5	NA	CASSLSGSNQPQHF	TGTGCCAGCAGTTTGTCAGGGAGCAATCAGCCCCAGCATTTT
NA	TRBV4-3	TRBJ2-1	NA	CASSQDRTPYNEQFF	TGCGCCAGCAGCCAAGATAGGACTCCGTACAATGAGCAGTTCTTC
NA	TRBV7-6	TRBJ2-1	NA	CASSSPMWPRSYNEQFF	TGTGCCAGCAGCTCACCGATGTGGCCACGCTCCTACAATGAGCAGTTCTTC
NA	TRBV7-2	TRBJ2-1	TRBD2	CASSLSSGGSNNEQFF	TGTGCCAGCAGCCTGAGTAGCGGGGGGTCGAACAATGAGCAGTTCTTC
once	TRBV6-1	TRBJ1-3	NA	CAATGGIGNTIYF	TGTGCCGCAACGGGGGGAATTGGAAACACCATATATTTT
few	TRBV19	TRBJ2-7	TRBD1	CASSPTGGEQYF	TGTGCCAGCTCCCCGACAGGGGGCGAGCAGTACTTC
NA	TRBV18	TRBJ2-7	NA	CASSPPVKGVPYEQYF	TGTGCCAGCTCACCACCAGTTAAAGGGGTACCCTACGAGCAGTACTTC
few	TRBV2	TRBJ2-7	NA	CASSGFLRGGEQYF	TGTGCCAGCAGCGGGTTTCTCAGGGGTGGAGAGCAGTACTTC
once	TRBV11-2	TRBJ1-4	NA	CASSLEARVDEKLFF	TGTGCCAGCAGCTTAGAAGCCAGGGTGGATGAAAAACTGTTTTTT
NA	TRBV7-9	TRBJ1-4	TRBD1	CASSLRTGDTTNEKLFF	TGTGCCAGCAGCCTCCGGACAGGGGATACGACTAATGAAAAACTGTTTTTT
NA	TRBV4-3	TRBJ1-1	TRBD1	CASSNRGRFVNTEAFF	TGCGCCAGCAGCAACAGGGGGCGATTTGTGAACACTGAAGCTTTCTTT
NA	TRBV27	TRBJ2-5	TRBD2	CASSFTPGLAGTGETQYF	TGTGCCAGCAGTTTCACCCCCGGACTAGCGGGAACGGGGGAGACCCAGTACTTC
NA	TRBV11-3	TRBJ2-5	TRBD2	CASSSKGREGVETQYF	TGTGCCAGCAGCTCCAAAGGGCGGGAGGGAGTAGAGACCCAGTACTTC
once	TRBV7-9	TRBJ2-1	NA	CASSPDAGMTYNEQFF	TGTGCCAGCAGCCCCGACGCGGGGATGACCTACAATGAGCAGTTCTTC
few	TRBV7-9	TRBJ2-7	NA	CASSLGSGTSHEQYF	TGTGCCAGCAGCTTAGGATCCGGGACATCCCACGAGCAGTACTTC
NA	TRBV10-3	TRBJ1-1	TRBD1	CAIRPTGSGTEAFF	TGTGCCATCAGACCGACAGGGTCGGGAACTGAAGCTTTCTTT
NA	TRBV6-5	TRBJ2-6	NA	CASSRSLRGANVLTF	TGTGCCAGCAGTCGGAGCCTGCGAGGGGCCAACGTCCTGACTTTC
NA	TRBV7-2	TRBJ1-5	TRBD1	CASSLEGQGIQPQHF	TGTGCCAGCAGCTTGGAGGGACAGGGGATTCAGCCCCAGCATTTT
NA	TRBV2	TRBJ1-5	TRBD1	CASSAGGIGNQPQHF	TGTGCCAGCAGTGCAGGGGGCATCGGCAATCAGCCCCAGCATTTT
NA	TRBV4-2	TRBJ2-1	TRBD2	CASSPLAGAAYNEQFF	TGTGCCAGCAGCCCCCTAGCGGGAGCGGCCTACAATGAGCAGTTCTTC
NA	TRBV4-2	TRBJ2-2	TRBD2	CASSQDIGGHTSGRPARFF	TGTGCCAGCAGCCAAGACATTGGCGGCCATACTAGCGGGAGGCCCGCCCGGTTTTTT
NA	TRBV28	TRBJ2-3	TRBD2	CASSLYGGGATDTQYF	TGTGCCAGCAGTTTATACGGCGGGGGGGCAACTGATACGCAGTATTTT
NA	TRBV7-2	TRBJ1-1	NA	CASSLGAPNTEAFF	TGTGCCAGCAGCTTGGGGGCCCCGAACACTGAAGCTTTCTTT
NA	TRBV7-3	TRBJ2-3	TRBD2	CASSLNPPGAGADTQYF	TGTGCCAGCAGCCTAAACCCCCCCGGGGCGGGAGCGGATACGCAGTATTTT
NA	TRBV13	TRBJ1-2	NA	CASSLGAGNNYGYTF	TGTGCCAGCAGCTTAGGGGCAGGAAATAACTATGGCTACACCTTC
NA	TRBV28	TRBJ1-2	TRBD1	CASSDRGRPLERRYYGYTF	TGTGCCAGCAGTGACAGGGGGCGCCCCCTGGAGAGGCGGTACTATGGCTACACCTTC
NA	TRBV5-4	TRBJ1-2	TRBD1	CASSGGQDNYGYTF	TGTGCCAGCTCTGGGGGACAGGATAACTATGGCTACACCTTC
NA	TRBV9	TRBJ2-1	TRBD2	CASGKTSGSIDEQFF	TGTGCCAGCGGAAAAACTAGCGGGAGTATCGATGAGCAGTTCTTC
NA	TRBV27	TRBJ1-1	NA	CASSSRGTTEAFF	TGTGCCAGCAGTTCCCGGGGAACCACTGAAGCTTTCTTT
NA	TRBV15	TRBJ1-1	NA	CATSRQGSSGTEAFF	TGTGCCACCAGCAGACAGGGGAGTTCGGGAACTGAAGCTTTCTTT